This T cell receptor (beta chain) stems from a study of PD-L1 blockade in urothelial cancer. Study-level information: Blood analyses occurred 3 weeks (second dose) and 6 weeks post treatment start.

The method was immunoSEQ multiplex PCR; TCRdb's version includes in-frame clones alone and lacks a portion of them. Counted here are some 40,000 clones, 82% occurring once; the ten biggest clones make up less than 20%. This clone showed up just a few times. This TCR derives from a man in his sixties with urothelial cancer. Sequenced material: PBMCs, taken around atezolizumab (anti-PD-L1) treatment.

The CDR3 region is CASSLDRFSDEQFF. CDR3 nucleotide sequence: TGTGCCAGCAGCTTAGATCGTTTCAGCGATGAGCAGTTCTTC. The chain has TRBV11-2 and TRBJ2-1; D not resolved. CDR1 SGHAT and CDR2 FQNNGV come from the germline V gene. Trimming stripped 0 bases from V and 8 bases from J, with 11 bases between. The CDR3 length is 14 residues. The full variable domain, in which reference TRBV11-2 and TRBJ2-1 provide the parts outside the CDR3, is EAGVAQSPRYKIIEKRQSVAFWCNPISGHATLYWYQQILGQGPKLLIQFQNNGVVDDSQLPKDRFSAERLKGVDSTLKIQPAKLEDSAVYLCASSLDRFSDEQFFGPGTRLTVL.